This section outlines one T cell receptor (beta chain) sequence together with its context. Method: immunoSEQ multiplex PCR; TCRdb's copy keeps in-frame clones and lacks some. This sample has hundreds of thousands of clones; over 80% occur once, and the top ten carry 8.9%. This record belongs to a study of blood T cell repertoires in COVID-19. CDR3 size: 14 residues. The germline V gene has CDR1 GTSNPN and CDR2 SVGIG (reference sequence). V shed 3 bases and J shed 1 base, with 7 bases lying between them. The receptor was derived from a young woman who had recovered from COVID-19. The chain uses TRBV30 and TRBJ1-6; no definite D call. Sequenced: PBMCs or T cells enriched from blood (not recorded which). CDR3 amino acids: CAWRQRSYNSPLHF. CDR3 bases: TGTGCCTGGAGACAGAGATCCTATAATTCACCCCTCCACTTT.